These T cell receptor beta chains were read from a single sample in a study of blood T cell repertoires in COVID-19. Produced via immunoSEQ multiplex PCR; TCRdb's table is partial and in-frame only. Of approximately 50,000 clones detected, roughly 90% appear once; the ten largest clones hold approximately 4%. Material: peripheral blood. These receptors were obtained from a human donor in a cohort sampled during active COVID-19. CDR3s include the opening cysteine and the closing phenylalanine or tryptophan. The D gene is left open where the match is weak.

>TRBV24-1|-|TRBJ1-3
CATSDSRTVGNTIYF
>TRBV19|-|TRBJ1-6
CASSPQDGLNSPLHF
>TRBV6-5|TRBD1|TRBJ1-5
CASSSGTGGQGQPQHF
>TRBV29-1|TRBD2|TRBJ2-2
CSVETPLGLAGRGTGELFF
>TRBV5-3|-|TRBJ1-5
CARSSSRQAISDQPQHF
>TRBV11-1|-|TRBJ1-4
CASSFGRGEKLFF
>TRBV12-3/TRBV12-4|-|TRBJ1-1
CATMGLSTEAFF
>TRBV11-2|TRBD1|TRBJ1-1
CASSKTGYTEAFF
>TRBV19|TRBD1|TRBJ2-1
CASSTTGGDEQFF
>TRBV6-1|-|TRBJ1-5
CASSDRDGQPQHF
>TRBV2|-|TRBJ2-7
CASSAPPTTYEQYF
>TRBV10-3|-|TRBJ2-7
CAGTDGYEQYF
>TRBV5-1|TRBD2|TRBJ2-3
CASSPPGGRSYTQYF
>TRBV9|-|TRBJ1-6
CASSVDGRRNSPLHF
>TRBV19|-|TRBJ1-3
CASRWSSGNTIYF
>TRBV24-1|TRBD2|TRBJ2-1
CATSDFQTSGRNNEQFF
>TRBV7-3|-|TRBJ1-2
CASSLDGRFTNYTF
>TRBV19|TRBD1|TRBJ2-7
CASSMSAQDRGTYEQYF
>TRBV29-1|-|TRBJ2-7
CSVGRDIDEQYF
>TRBV12-3/TRBV12-4|-|TRBJ1-1
CASSTGSSTEAFF
>TRBV30|TRBD2|TRBJ2-6
CAHLRGAGANVLTF
>TRBV2|TRBD1|TRBJ1-1
CASKSTGNTEAFF
>TRBV19|TRBD2|TRBJ2-1
CASSSREGFYNEQFF
>TRBV28|TRBD1|TRBJ1-3
CASRPGTASGNTIYF
>TRBV6-5|-|TRBJ2-5
CASSYLEGGETQYF
>TRBV11-2|-|TRBJ2-7
CASSLTTGTRYEQYF
>TRBV7-3|TRBD2|TRBJ2-7
CASSLMAGGPGEQYF
>TRBV28|-|TRBJ2-7
CASSPDSYEQYF
>TRBV30|-|TRBJ1-5
CAWTGGGGQPQHF
>TRBV7-6|-|TRBJ1-5
CASSSRAGPSNQPQHF
>TRBV6-6|-|TRBJ1-5
CASDTGTGQPQHF
>TRBV7-6|TRBD2|TRBJ2-2
CASSLEASGRRELFF
>TRBV29-1|-|TRBJ1-2
CSVEGQRANYGYTF
>TRBV6-6|-|TRBJ1-2
CASSHDSNYGYTF
>TRBV11-3|-|TRBJ2-3
CASSLGGGGTDTQYF
>TRBV19|-|TRBJ2-2
CASSIQGVLGELFF
>TRBV20-1|-|TRBJ1-1
CSASQAPNTEAFF
>TRBV30|TRBD1|TRBJ1-5
CAWSTKTGVGQPQHF
>TRBV9|TRBD2|TRBJ2-1
CASSRDSGSSYNEQFF
>TRBV6-5|-|TRBJ1-1
CASSSRGEAFF
>TRBV3-1/TRBV3-2|-|TRBJ1-2
CASSHRELANYGYTF